Listed below are T cell receptor beta chains from one sample, sequenced in a study of blood T cell repertoires in COVID-19. Repertoires were generated with immunoSEQ multiplex PCR, while TCRdb's copy carries only in-frame clones and drops some. The data contain around 290,000 clones, around 87% of them singletons. Sequencing was done on a sample of peripheral blood. The source is a woman aged 45-65 years who had recovered from COVID-19. Each CDR3 is given with its conserved first and last residue. The D gene is left open where the match is weak. Only some rows state a clone size, as once, few, many or a class for expanded clones.

V,D,length,J,size,CDR3,DNA
TRBV5-1,NA,16,TRBJ2-5,NA,CASSLAPLGVRETQYF,TGCGCCAGCAGCTTGGCCCCCCTAGGGGTTCGCGAGACCCAGTACTTC
TRBV18,TRBD1,14,TRBJ1-1,once,CASSPDRGSTEAFF,TGTGCCAGCTCCCCTGACAGGGGGTCCACTGAAGCTTTCTTT
TRBV27,TRBD1,14,TRBJ2-5,NA,CASSPSRDRVSQYF,TGTGCCAGCAGTCCCTCCCGGGACAGGGTGTCCCAGTACTTC
TRBV3-1/TRBV3-2,NA,18,TRBJ1-1,NA,CASSQEEASTSVDTEAFF,TGTGCCAGCAGCCAAGAGGAGGCTTCGACTTCGGTTGACACTGAAGCTTTCTTT
TRBV4-2,NA,16,TRBJ2-7,NA,CASSQVASGSHYEQYF,TGTGCCAGCAGCCAAGTGGCTTCGGGGAGTCACTACGAGCAGTACTTC
TRBV6-4,TRBD2,17,TRBJ2-3,NA,CASSVSPAGGSTDTQYF,TGTGCCAGCAGTGTTTCCCCAGCGGGAGGGAGCACAGATACGCAGTATTTT
TRBV7-2,NA,13,TRBJ2-5,NA,CASSLRGLETQYF,TGTGCCAGCAGCTTACGGGGTCTAGAGACCCAGTACTTC
TRBV2,NA,14,TRBJ2-5,NA,CASSRAKRVETQYF,TGTGCCAGCAGCCGAGCGAAGAGGGTGGAGACCCAGTACTTC
TRBV7-2,TRBD1,15,TRBJ1-2,NA,CASSSTGGLFYGYTF,TGTGCCAGCAGCTCGACAGGGGGTCTCTTCTATGGCTACACCTTC
TRBV18,TRBD1,16,TRBJ2-7,few,CASSPDRGLSSYEQYF,TGTGCCAGCTCACCAGACAGGGGGCTATCATCCTACGAGCAGTACTTC
TRBV2,NA,14,TRBJ1-3,NA,CASSSDLTGNTIYF,TGTGCCAGCAGCTCCGACTTGACGGGAAACACCATATATTTT
TRBV3-1/TRBV3-2,NA,12,TRBJ2-3,NA,CASSQAGRGAHF,TGTGCCAGCAGCCAAGCGGGCAGGGGGGCGCATTTT
TRBV18,NA,15,TRBJ2-7,NA,CASSPISGFMHEQYF,TGTGCCAGCTCACCAATTTCCGGGTTTATGCACGAGCAGTACTTC
TRBV19,NA,13,TRBJ1-5,once,CASSEAGSKPQHF,TGTGCCAGTAGTGAGGCAGGGTCTAAGCCCCAGCATTTT
TRBV29-1,NA,15,TRBJ1-4,NA,CSPTRTRLPNEKLFF,TGCAGCCCCACCAGGACACGCCTTCCTAATGAAAAACTGTTTTTT
TRBV6-5,TRBD1,14,TRBJ1-2,NA,CASSYSTGGYGYTF,TGTGCCAGCAGTTACTCTACAGGGGGGTATGGCTACACCTTC